A selection of T cell receptor beta chains follows, all from one sample in a study of post-analysis software for immune sequencing data. TCRdb recomputed calls from the PCR reads with MiXCR, one row per CDR3 protein. The table has around 710,000 distinct CDR3 sequences, just over 45% seen once. Sequenced input: blood. The receptors were gathered from a girl aged 5 to 17 with multiple sclerosis. Both conserved end residues are part of each CDR3. The D gene is left open where the match is weak. Clone size is given for some rows only: seen once, a few or many times, or a class if the clone is expanded.

clone_size d_call j_call v_call cdr3_nt cdr3_aa
once TRBD1 TRBJ1-2 TRBV5-5 TGTGCCAGCAGCTTGGTTCGGGACAGCTATGGCTACACCTTC CASSLVRDSYGYTF
- TRBD2 TRBJ2-1 TRBV5-1 TGCGCCAGCAGCTCTCGGCCACTAGCGGGAGCTGGAAATGAGCAGTTCTTC CASSSRPLAGAGNEQFF
- - TRBJ2-3 TRBV5-1 TGCGCCAGCAGCTTGGCCGGGGCCTCAGGAGATACGCAGTATTTT CASSLAGASGDTQYF
- TRBD1 TRBJ1-5 TRBV5-1 TGCGCCAGCAGCTTGGTGGCAGGGGGGAATCAGCCCCAGCATTTT CASSLVAGGNQPQHF
- - TRBJ1-5 TRBV20-1 TGCAGTGCTAGATTACGGGGTCGAAATCAGCCCCAGCATTTT CSARLRGRNQPQHF
- - TRBJ2-1 TRBV11-1 TGTGCCAGCAGCGGCCCGAAGCGGGTCAGCTCCTACAATGAGCAGTTCTTC CASSGPKRVSSYNEQFF
- - TRBJ2-5 TRBV7-3 TGTGCCAGCAGCTTAATCCCGAGCGGGGAGACCCAGTACTTC CASSLIPSGETQYF
- - TRBJ2-7 TRBV5-1 TGCGCCAGCAGCTTTTCGACACAGGGCTACGAGCAGTACTTC CASSFSTQGYEQYF
- - TRBJ1-1 TRBV5-6 TGTGCCAGCAGCCTAAGGACGGTCGGCCAGATGAACACTGAAGCTTTCTTT CASSLRTVGQMNTEAFF
- TRBD2 TRBJ2-1 TRBV12-3/TRBV12-4 TGTGCCAGCAGTCAGCGGGAGGGCCACGATGAGCAGTTCTTC CASSQREGHDEQFF
- - TRBJ1-2 TRBV7-6 TGTGCCAGCACCCAATCAACGGGGAGGGGTGGCTACACCTTC CASTQSTGRGGYTF
few TRBD2 TRBJ2-5 TRBV20-1 TGCAGTGTGCGATCCCTAGCGGGACGTCTGGAGACCCAGTACTTC CSVRSLAGRLETQYF
- TRBD2 TRBJ2-1 TRBV7-8 TGTGCCAGCAGCTTCTCGAGGTTGGCGGGAGCGCAAGAGCAGTTCTTC CASSFSRLAGAQEQFF
few TRBD2 TRBJ2-7 TRBV7-3 TGTGCCAGCAGCCTCCTCCCGGGGGGGCGCGACGAGCAGTACTTC CASSLLPGGRDEQYF
- - TRBJ2-2 TRBV29-1 TGCAGCGTTGAGGGGATGAGAGCCGGGGAGCTGTTTTTT CSVEGMRAGELFF
- - TRBJ2-1 TRBV4-1 TGCGCCAGCAGCCACCCACTAGGGGGTGGTGAGCAGTTCTTC CASSHPLGGGEQFF
- - TRBJ1-6 TRBV4-2 TGTGCCAGCAGCCAGGGACCGAGGGGTTTTATGAATTCACCCCTCCACTTT CASSQGPRGFMNSPLHF
few - TRBJ2-7 TRBV9 TGTGCCAGCAGCGCCGGACACCGCCACGAGCAGTACTTC CASSAGHRHEQYF
few TRBD2 TRBJ2-7 TRBV10-3 TGTGCCATCAGTGAGTCCCCAGCGGGAGGGTTCGAGCAGTACTTC CAISESPAGGFEQYF
few - TRBJ2-6 TRBV7-3 TGTGCCAGCAGCACCCCTAAGGTCGGGGCCAACGTCCTGACTTTC CASSTPKVGANVLTF
few TRBD1 TRBJ2-1 TRBV9 TGTGCCAGCAGCGTCCGGGACAGGGGGGCCAATGAGCAGTTCTTC CASSVRDRGANEQFF
- TRBD1 TRBJ2-1 TRBV7-3 TGTGCCAGCAGCCGCGGGACAGGGAGCTCCTACAATGAGCAGTTCTTC CASSRGTGSSYNEQFF
- - TRBJ2-3 TRBV7-2 TGTGCCACTGTCAGCGGGCGCACAGATACGCAGTATTTT CATVSGRTDTQYF
few - TRBJ2-5 TRBV7-9 TGTGCAGACAGCCCGGACCAAGAGACCCAGTACTTC CADSPDQETQYF
few - TRBJ1-1 TRBV9 TGTGCCAGCAGCGTGGCAGGGTTCGGGGGAACTGAAGCTTTCTTT CASSVAGFGGTEAFF
- - TRBJ2-1 TRBV7-2 TGTGCCAGTAGCTTAGAGGGGTGGAGCTCCTACAATGAGCAGTTCTTC CASSLEGWSSYNEQFF
few - TRBJ1-2 TRBV12-3/TRBV12-4 TGTGCCAGCAGTTTGGAACAACCCTATGGCTACACCTTC CASSLEQPYGYTF
- - TRBJ2-6 TRBV7-2 TGTGCCAGCAGCTTAAAGGGAAAGGGCAGCCCCTCTGGGGCCAACGTCCTGACTTTC CASSLKGKGSPSGANVLTF
- - TRBJ2-1 TRBV15 TGTGCCACCAGCAGAGCCCCGATCGATGAGCAGTTCTTC CATSRAPIDEQFF
- - TRBJ2-7 TRBV27 TGTGCCAGCAGTCCCTCACCACAGCCGACCCTCTCCTACGAGCAGTACTTC CASSPSPQPTLSYEQYF
few - TRBJ2-1 TRBV12-3/TRBV12-4 TGTGCCAGCAGTTCCGGCCAAAACAATGAGCAGTTCTTC CASSSGQNNEQFF